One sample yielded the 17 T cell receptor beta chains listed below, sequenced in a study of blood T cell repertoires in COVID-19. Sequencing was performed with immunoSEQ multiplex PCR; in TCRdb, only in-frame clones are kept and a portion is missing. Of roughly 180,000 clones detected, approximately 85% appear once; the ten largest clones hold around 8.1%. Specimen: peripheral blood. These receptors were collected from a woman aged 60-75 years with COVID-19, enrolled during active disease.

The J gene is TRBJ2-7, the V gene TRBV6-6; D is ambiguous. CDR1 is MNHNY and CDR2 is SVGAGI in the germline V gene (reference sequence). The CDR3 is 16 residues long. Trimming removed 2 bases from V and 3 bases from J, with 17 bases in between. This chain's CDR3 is CASSYTTRPSHYEQYF. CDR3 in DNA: TGTGCCAGCAGTTACACTACCCGGCCTTCACACTACGAGCAGTACTTC.

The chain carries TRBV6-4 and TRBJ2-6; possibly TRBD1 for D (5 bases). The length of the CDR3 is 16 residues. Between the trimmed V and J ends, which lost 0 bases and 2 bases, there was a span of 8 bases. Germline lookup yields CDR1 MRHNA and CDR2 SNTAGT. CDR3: CASSDSKGAGANVLTF. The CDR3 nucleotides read TGTGCCAGCAGTGACTCGAAAGGGGCTGGGGCCAACGTCCTGACTTTC.

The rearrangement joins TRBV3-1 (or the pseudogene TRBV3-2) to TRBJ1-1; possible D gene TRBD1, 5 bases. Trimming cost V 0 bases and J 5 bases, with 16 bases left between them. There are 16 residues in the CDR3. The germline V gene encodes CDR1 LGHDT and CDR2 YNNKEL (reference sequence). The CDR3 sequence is CASSQEFWGVYTEAFF. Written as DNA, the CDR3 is TGTGCCAGCAGCCAAGAGTTTTGGGGGGTTTATACTGAAGCTTTCTTT.

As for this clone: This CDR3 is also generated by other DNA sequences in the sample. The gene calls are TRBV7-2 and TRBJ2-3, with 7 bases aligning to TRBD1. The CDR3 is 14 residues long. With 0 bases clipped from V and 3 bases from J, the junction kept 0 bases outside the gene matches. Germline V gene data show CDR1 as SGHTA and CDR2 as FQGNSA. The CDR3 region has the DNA TGTGCCAGCAGCTTAGCCAGGGGGACAGATACGCAGTATTTT. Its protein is CASSLARGTDTQYF. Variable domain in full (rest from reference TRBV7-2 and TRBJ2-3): GAGVSQSPSNKVTEKGKDVELRCDPISGHTALYWYRQSLGQGLEFLIYFQGNSAPDKSGLPSDRFSAERTGGSVSTLTIQRTQQEDSAVYLCASSLARGTDTQYFGPGTRLTVL.

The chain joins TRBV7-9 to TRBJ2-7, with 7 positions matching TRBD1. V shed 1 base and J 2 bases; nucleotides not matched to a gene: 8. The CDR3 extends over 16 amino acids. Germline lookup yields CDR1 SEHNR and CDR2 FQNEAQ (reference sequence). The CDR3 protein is CASSLVWTGSTYEQYF. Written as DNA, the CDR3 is TGTGCCAGCAGCTTAGTCTGGACAGGTAGCACCTACGAGCAGTACTTC. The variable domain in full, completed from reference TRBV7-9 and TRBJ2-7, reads DTGVSQNPRHKITKRGQNVTFRCDPISEHNRLYWYRQTLGQGPEFLTYFQNEAQLEKSRLLSDRFSAERPKGSFSTLEIQRTEQGDSAMYLCASSLVWTGSTYEQYFGPGTRLTVT.

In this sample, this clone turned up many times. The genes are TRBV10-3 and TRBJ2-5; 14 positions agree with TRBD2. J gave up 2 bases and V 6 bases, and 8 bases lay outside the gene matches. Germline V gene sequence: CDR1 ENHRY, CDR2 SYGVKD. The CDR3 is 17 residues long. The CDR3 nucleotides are TGTGCCATCAGCAAGACTAGCGGGAGGGCCGGTCAAGAGACCCAGTACTTC. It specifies CAISKTSGRAGQETQYF.

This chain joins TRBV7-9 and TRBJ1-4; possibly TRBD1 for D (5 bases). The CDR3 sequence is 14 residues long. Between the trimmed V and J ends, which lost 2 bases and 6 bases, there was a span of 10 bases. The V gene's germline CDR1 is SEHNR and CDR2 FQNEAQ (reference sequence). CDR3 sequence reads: CASSLRQWDEKLFF. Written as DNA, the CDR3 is TGTGCCAGCAGCTTACGACAGTGGGATGAAAAACTGTTTTTT.

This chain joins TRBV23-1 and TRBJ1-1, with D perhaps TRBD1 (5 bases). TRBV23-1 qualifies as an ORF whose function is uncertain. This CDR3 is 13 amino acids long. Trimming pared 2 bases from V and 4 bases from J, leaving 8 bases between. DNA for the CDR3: TGCGCCAGCAGTCAACTCAGGGCCACTGAAGCTTTCTTT. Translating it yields CASSQLRATEAFF.

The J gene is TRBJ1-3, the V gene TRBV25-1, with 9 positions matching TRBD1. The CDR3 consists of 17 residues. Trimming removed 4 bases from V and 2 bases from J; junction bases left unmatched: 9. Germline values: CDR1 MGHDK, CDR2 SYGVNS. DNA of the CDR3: TGTGCCAGCAGTGCTTTCGGACAGGGGACCCCTGGAAACACCATATATTTT. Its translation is CASSAFGQGTPGNTIYF.

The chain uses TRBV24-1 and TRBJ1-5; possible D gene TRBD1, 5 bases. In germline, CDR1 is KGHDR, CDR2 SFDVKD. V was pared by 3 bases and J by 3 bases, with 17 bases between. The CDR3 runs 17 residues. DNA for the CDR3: TGTGCCACCAGTGATACCCCGAAAGGGGCTATCAATCAGCCCCAGCATTTT. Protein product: CATSDTPKGAINQPQHF.

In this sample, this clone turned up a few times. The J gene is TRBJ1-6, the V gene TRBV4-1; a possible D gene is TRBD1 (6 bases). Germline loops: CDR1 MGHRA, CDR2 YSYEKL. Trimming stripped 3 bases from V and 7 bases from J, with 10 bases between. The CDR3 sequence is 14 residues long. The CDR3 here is CASSQPGVNSPLHF. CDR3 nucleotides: TGCGCCAGCAGCCAGCCAGGGGTAAATTCACCCCTCCACTTT.

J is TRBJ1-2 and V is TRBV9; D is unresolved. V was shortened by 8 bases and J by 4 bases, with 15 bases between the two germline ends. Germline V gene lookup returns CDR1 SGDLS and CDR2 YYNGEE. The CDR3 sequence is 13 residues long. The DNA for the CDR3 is TGTGCCAGTTCCGGGGAATTAGGCTATGGCTACACCTTC. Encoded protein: CASSGELGYGYTF.

CDR3 coding DNA: TGTGCCAGCAGCTTATCCCGTACGGACACTGAAGCTTTCTTT. Translated: CASSLSRTDTEAFF. The chain links TRBV7-9 to TRBJ1-1; D unresolved. Germline CDR1 reads SEHNR; CDR2 reads FQNEAQ (reference sequence). V lost 2 bases and J lost 3, with 10 bases in between. The CDR3 loop spans 14 amino acids.

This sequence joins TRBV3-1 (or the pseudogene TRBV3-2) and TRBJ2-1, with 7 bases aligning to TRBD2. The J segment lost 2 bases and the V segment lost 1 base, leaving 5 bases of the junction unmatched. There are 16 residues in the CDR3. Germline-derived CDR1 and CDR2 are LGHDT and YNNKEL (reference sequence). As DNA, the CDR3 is TGTGCCAGCAGCCAAGGCGCTAGCGGAGCCTACAATGAGCAGTTCTTC. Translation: CASSQGASGAYNEQFF.

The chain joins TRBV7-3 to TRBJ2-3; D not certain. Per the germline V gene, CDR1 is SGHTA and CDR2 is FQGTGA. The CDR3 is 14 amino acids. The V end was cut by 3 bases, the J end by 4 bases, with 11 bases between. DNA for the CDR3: TGTGCCAGCAGCTTGGCGGCAATCTCAGATACGCAGTATTTT. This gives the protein CASSLAAISDTQYF.

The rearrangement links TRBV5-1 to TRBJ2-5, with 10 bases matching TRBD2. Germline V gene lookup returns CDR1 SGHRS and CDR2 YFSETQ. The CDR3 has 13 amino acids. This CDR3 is CGAGGAGQETQYF. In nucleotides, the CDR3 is TGCGGAGCGGGGGGGGCAGGCCAAGAGACCCAGTACTTC. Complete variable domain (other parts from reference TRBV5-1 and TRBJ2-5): KAGVTQTPRYLIKTRGQQVTLSCSPISGHRSVSWYQQTPGQGLQFLFEYFSETQRNKGNFPGRFSGRQFSNSRSEMNVSTLELGDSALYLCGAGGAGQETQYFGPGTRLLVL.

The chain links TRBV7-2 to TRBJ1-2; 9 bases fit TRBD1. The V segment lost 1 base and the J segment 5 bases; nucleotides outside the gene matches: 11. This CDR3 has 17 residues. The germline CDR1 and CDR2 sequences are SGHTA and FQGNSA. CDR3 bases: TGTGCCAGCAGCTTAGAGGGGCCCGACAGGGGGGGGTATGGCTACACCTTC. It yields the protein CASSLEGPDRGGYGYTF.